The clone carrying this T cell receptor (beta chain) was counted a few times. Its specificity is unknown. 5'RACE primed from the constant segment yielded TCR alpha and TCR beta cDNA libraries bearing sample barcodes and UMIs. TCRdb reprocessed the 5' RACE reads with MiXCR, giving one entry per CDR3 protein. The data contain a few hundred thousand distinct CDR3 sequences, 15% to 20% of them singletons. V shed 7 bases, J shed 6 bases, and the junction held 7 bases outside the gene matches. Germline V gene sequence: CDR1 SQVTM, CDR2 ANQGSEA. There are 13 residues in the CDR3. The sample comes from a study of T-cell memory formation after mild COVID-19. General study results and limits: CD4+ contracting clones were mainly CM and EM; CD8+ ones, EMRA. Some responding clones appeared in pre-infection memory, suggesting cross-reactive memory joined. Clones contracting day 15 to 85 were balanced CD4/CD8; later expanders leaned CD4+.

V gene TRBV29-1 combines with J gene TRBJ1-5, with 9 bases lining up with TRBD1. The sample was PBMCs or a T cell subset sorted from them (not recorded which). The TCR was taken from a man aged 18 to 30 who had mild COVID-19 (a few samples of this study predate the infection). Cell type and time point are not known. The CDR3 region has the DNA TGCAGCGCCCAGACAGGGGGAGGTCAGCCCCAGCATTTT. Its protein is CSAQTGGGQPQHF.